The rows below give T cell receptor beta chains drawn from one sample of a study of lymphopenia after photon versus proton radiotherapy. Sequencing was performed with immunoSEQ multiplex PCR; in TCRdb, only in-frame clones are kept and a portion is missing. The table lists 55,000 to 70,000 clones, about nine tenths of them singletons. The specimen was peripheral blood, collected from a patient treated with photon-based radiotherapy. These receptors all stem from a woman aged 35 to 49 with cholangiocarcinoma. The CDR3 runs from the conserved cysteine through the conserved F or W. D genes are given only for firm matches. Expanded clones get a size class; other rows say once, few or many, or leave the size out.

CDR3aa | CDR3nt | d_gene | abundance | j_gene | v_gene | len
CASTRLSTDTQYF | TGTGCCAGCACAAGGCTTAGCACAGATACGCAGTATTTT | . | . | TRBJ2-3 | TRBV2 | 13
CASSSSGIYTGELFF | TGTGCCAGCAGTTCCAGCGGGATTTACACCGGGGAGCTGTTTTTT | TRBD2 | . | TRBJ2-2 | TRBV27 | 15
CAWHPGVTEAFF | TGTGCCTGGCACCCAGGGGTCACTGAAGCTTTCTTT | . | . | TRBJ1-1 | TRBV30 | 12
CASSIRRAGLAGGQGNEQFF | TGTGCCAGTAGTATACGCCGTGCCGGGCTAGCGGGAGGGCAGGGCAATGAGCAGTTCTTC | TRBD2 | . | TRBJ2-1 | TRBV19 | 20
CSASTDNGYTF | TGCAGTGCTAGCACAGATAATGGCTACACCTTC | . | . | TRBJ1-2 | TRBV20-1 | 11
CASSSDRGRTQYF | TGTGCCAGCTCATCCGACAGGGGACGGACCCAGTACTTC | TRBD1 | . | TRBJ2-5 | TRBV18 | 13
CASRLGTGRSYEQYF | TGTGCCAGCAGACTTGGGACAGGGAGATCCTACGAGCAGTACTTC | TRBD1 | once | TRBJ2-7 | TRBV28 | 15
CASSEAGTVDGYTF | TGTGCCAGCAGCGAGGCCGGGACCGTGGATGGCTACACCTTC | . | . | TRBJ1-2 | TRBV7-8 | 14
CASSQDGRNTEAFF | TGCGCCAGCAGCCAAGACGGGAGGAACACTGAAGCTTTCTTT | . | . | TRBJ1-1 | TRBV4-1 | 14
CASSPRGGTEAFF | TGCGCCAGCAGCCCGCGTGGGGGAACTGAAGCTTTCTTT | . | . | TRBJ1-1 | TRBV5-1 | 13
CASSLQGAGYEQYF | TGCGCCAGCAGCTTGCAAGGGGCCGGCTACGAGCAGTACTTC | . | . | TRBJ2-7 | TRBV5-1 | 14
CASSKLTGGQPQHF | TGTGCCAGCAGCAAACTTACAGGGGGACAGCCCCAGCATTTT | TRBD1 | . | TRBJ1-5 | TRBV27 | 14
CASSLRTGVIIGAKNIQYF | TGTGCCAGCAGCCTCCGGACAGGGGTGATCATAGGGGCCAAAAACATTCAGTACTTC | TRBD1 | . | TRBJ2-4 | TRBV11-2 | 19
CASSYGAQPQHF | TGTGCCAGTAGTTACGGGGCTCAGCCCCAGCATTTT | . | once | TRBJ1-5 | TRBV19 | 12
CASSPEAAGELFF | TGTGCCAGCAGCCCCGAGGCGGCCGGGGAGCTGTTTTTT | . | . | TRBJ2-2 | TRBV11-1 | 13
CASSSPGFRNSPLHF | TGTGCCAGCAGCTCGCCGGGGTTTCGGAATTCACCCCTCCACTTT | . | . | TRBJ1-6 | TRBV5-6 | 15
CASARAGTVNGYTF | TGTGCCAGCGCGCGAGCCGGGACAGTAAATGGCTACACCTTC | TRBD1 | . | TRBJ1-2 | TRBV28 | 14
CASSKTRTGGIDEQYF | TGTGCCAGCAGCAAAACCCGGACAGGGGGCATCGACGAGCAGTACTTC | TRBD1 | . | TRBJ2-7 | TRBV7-9 | 16